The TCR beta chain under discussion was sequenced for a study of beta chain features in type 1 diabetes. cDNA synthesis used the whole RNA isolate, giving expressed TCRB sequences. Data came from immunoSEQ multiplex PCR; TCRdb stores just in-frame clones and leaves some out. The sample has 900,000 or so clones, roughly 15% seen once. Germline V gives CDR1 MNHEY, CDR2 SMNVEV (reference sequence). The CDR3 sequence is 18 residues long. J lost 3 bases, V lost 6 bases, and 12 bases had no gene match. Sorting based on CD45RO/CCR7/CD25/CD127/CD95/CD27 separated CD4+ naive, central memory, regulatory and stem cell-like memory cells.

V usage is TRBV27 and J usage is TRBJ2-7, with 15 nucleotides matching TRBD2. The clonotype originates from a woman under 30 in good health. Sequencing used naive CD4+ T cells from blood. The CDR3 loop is CASRPGTSGRRRNYEQYF. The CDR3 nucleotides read TGTGCCAGCAGACCCGGGACTAGCGGGAGGAGAAGGAACTACGAGCAGTACTTC.